This T cell receptor beta chain was documented in a study of blood T cell repertoires in COVID-19. The Seattle patients, enrolled during active infection, were followed longitudinally. Trimming shortened V by 5 bases and J by 5 bases, and 16 bases separated the two germline ends. The germline CDR1 and CDR2 sequences are MNHNS and SASEGT. The CDR3 runs 14 residues. The data were produced by immunoSEQ multiplex PCR, yet TCRdb's version contains in-frame clones alone and is incomplete. This sample carries 40,000 to 60,000 clones, 85% to 90% of them seen once, and the ten largest clones take 2% to 2.5%. The source material was peripheral blood. The chain combines TRBV6-1 with TRBJ2-7, with D maybe TRBD2 (6 bases). The TCR was taken from a woman of 80 years or more with COVID-19, enrolled during active disease. The CDR3 DNA follows: TGTGCCAGCAGTAGTTCGGAGGGGATTCACGAGCAGTACTTC. The encoded protein is CASSSSEGIHEQYF.